Here is one TCR beta chain with its context. The germline CDR1 and CDR2 sequences are SGHNT and YENEEA. The V end lost 5 bases, the J end lost 4 bases, and 15 bases lay between the germline ends. There are 15 residues in the CDR3. This entry belongs to a study of blood T cell repertoires in COVID-19. At the level of the study: PBMCs, B-cell-depleted T cells, or T cells provided the cDNA or gDNA that made up the material.

Per the original methods: Reference gene primer amplification gave nucleated cell count estimates. Sequenced by immunoSEQ multiplex PCR; TCRdb stores in-frame clones only, minus some. V, J and clone size are those of that table, while D and trimming were read from the DNA. The profile shows roughly 100,000 clones, about nine tenths of them singletons. This receptor was identified in a man between 18 and 29 years old with COVID-19, enrolled during active disease. The chain recombines TRBV11-3 with TRBJ2-1; D possibly corresponds to TRBD2 (6 bases). What was sequenced was peripheral blood. CDR3 sequence: CASSPFSGEYNEQFF. In DNA form, the CDR3 reads TGTGCCAGCAGCCCCTTTTCGGGGGAGTACAATGAGCAGTTCTTC. The complete variable domain, with remaining parts taken from reference TRBV11-3 and TRBJ2-1, reads EAGVVQSPRYKIIEKKQPVAFWCNPISGHNTLYWYLQNLGQGPELLIRYENEEAVDDSQLPKDRFSAERLKGVDSTLKIQPAELGDSAVYLCASSPFSGEYNEQFFGPGTRLTVL.